The clone carrying this TCR beta chain appeared a few times. Its antigen is unknown. The data are from a study of vaccination and CD4 T cells after COVID-19. At the level of the study: Following dose two, a median roughly 72 days (range 14 to 241) passed before post-vaccine samples were taken. Overlapping spike peptides served as the stimulus for the cells. These peptides came from SARS-CoV-2 and from the common cold coronaviruses HCoV-NL63, HCoV-OC43 and HCoV-229E.

The Oncomine TCR Beta short-read assay was what sequenced the DNA obtained from cultured CD4+ T cells. TCRdb used MiXCR to reprocess the PCR reads, holding one entry per CDR3 protein. Of under 25,000 distinct CDR3 sequences listed, over 20% are singletons. Treatment described: approximately 9-day PBMC culture with coronavirus spike peptide pools or control peptides (ViraFEST assay). Sequencing was done on a sample of cultured CD4+ T cells from blood. The clonotype was recovered from a human donor with COVID-19.

CDR3 residues: CASFKGRSNSPLHF. For the CDR3, the DNA is TGTGCCAGCTTCAAAGGGAGGTCTAATTCACCCCTCCACTTT. The chain joins TRBV28 to TRBJ1-6; D is uncertain. With 8 bases removed from V and 6 bases from J, the gap between germline ends came to 14 bases. CDR1 and CDR2 from the germline V gene are MDHEN and SYDVKM. CDR3 length: 14 residues.